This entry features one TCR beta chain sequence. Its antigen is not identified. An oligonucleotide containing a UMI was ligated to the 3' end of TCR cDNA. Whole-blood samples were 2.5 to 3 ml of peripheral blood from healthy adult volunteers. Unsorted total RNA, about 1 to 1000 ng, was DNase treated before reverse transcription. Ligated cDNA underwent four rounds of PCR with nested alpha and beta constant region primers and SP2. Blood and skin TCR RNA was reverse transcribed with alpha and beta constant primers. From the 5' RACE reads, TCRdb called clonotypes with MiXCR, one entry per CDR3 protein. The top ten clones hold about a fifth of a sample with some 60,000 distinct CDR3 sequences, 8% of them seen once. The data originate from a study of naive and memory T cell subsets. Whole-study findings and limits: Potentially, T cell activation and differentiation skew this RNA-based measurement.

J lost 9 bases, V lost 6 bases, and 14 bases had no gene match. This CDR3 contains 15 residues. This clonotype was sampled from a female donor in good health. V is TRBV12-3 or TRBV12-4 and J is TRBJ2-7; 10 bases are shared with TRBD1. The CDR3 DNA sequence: TGTGCCAGCAGGTCCACCGGGACAGGGGCTCATTCGCAGTACTTC. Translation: CASRSTGTGAHSQYF.